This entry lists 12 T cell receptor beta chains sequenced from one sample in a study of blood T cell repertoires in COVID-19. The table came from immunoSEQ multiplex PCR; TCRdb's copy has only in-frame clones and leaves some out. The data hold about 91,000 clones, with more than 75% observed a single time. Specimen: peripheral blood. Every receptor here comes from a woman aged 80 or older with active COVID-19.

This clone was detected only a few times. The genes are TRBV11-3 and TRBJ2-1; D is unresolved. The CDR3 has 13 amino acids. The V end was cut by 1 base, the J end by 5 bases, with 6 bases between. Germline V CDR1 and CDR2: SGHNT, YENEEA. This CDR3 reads CASSLAVDNEQFF. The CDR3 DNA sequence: TGTGCCAGCAGCTTAGCGGTAGACAATGAGCAGTTCTTC.

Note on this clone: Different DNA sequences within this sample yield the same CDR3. The CDR3 coding sequence is TGTGCCAGCAGCTTAGACAGGGGGAATCAGCCCCAGCATTTT. Its translation is CASSLDRGNQPQHF. The chain combines TRBV7-6 with TRBJ1-5; 8 nucleotides align to TRBD1. The V and J ends lost 1 base and 4 bases, in that order; junction bases with no gene match: 0. The germline V gene encodes CDR1 SGHVS and CDR2 FNYEAQ. This CDR3 region has 14 residues.

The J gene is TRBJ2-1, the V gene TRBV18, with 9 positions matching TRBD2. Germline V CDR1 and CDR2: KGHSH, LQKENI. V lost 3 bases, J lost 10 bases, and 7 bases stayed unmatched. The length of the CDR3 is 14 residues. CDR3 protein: CASSPGLAGWEQFF. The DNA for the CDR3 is TGTGCCAGCTCACCGGGACTAGCTGGGTGGGAGCAGTTCTTC.

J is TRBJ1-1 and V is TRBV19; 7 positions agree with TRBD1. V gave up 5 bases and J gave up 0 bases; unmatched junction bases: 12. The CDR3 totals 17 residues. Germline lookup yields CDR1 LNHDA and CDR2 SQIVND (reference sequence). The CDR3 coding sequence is TGTGCCAGTAGTCCCCGCCGGCCGGGGACAGTGAACACTGAAGCTTTCTTT. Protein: CASSPRRPGTVNTEAFF. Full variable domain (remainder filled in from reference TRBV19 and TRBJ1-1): DGGITQSPKYLFRKEGQNVTLSCEQNLNHDAMYWYRQDPGQGLRLIYYSQIVNDFQKGDIAEGYSVSREKKESFPLTVTSAQKNPTAFYLCASSPRRPGTVNTEAFFGQGTRLTVV.

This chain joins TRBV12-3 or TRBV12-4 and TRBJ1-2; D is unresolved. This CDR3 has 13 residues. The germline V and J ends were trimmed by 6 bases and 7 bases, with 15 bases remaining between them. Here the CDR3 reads CASSPAQRRGYTF. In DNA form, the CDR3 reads TGTGCCAGCAGCCCAGCCCAGCGACGTGGCTACACCTTC.

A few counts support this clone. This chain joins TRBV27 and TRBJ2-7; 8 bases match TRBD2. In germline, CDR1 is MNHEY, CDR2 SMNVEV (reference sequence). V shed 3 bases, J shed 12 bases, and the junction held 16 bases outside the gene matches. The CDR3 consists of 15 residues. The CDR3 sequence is CASSFTGSGLARRYF. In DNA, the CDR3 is TGTGCCAGCAGTTTCACAGGCTCCGGACTAGCCAGGCGGTACTTC.

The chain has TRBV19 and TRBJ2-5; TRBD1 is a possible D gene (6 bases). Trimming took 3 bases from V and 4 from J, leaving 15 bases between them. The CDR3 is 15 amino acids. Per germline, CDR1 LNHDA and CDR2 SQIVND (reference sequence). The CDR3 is CASSIPSRGGETQYF. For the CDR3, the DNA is TGTGCCAGTAGTATCCCCTCCAGGGGCGGAGAGACCCAGTACTTC.

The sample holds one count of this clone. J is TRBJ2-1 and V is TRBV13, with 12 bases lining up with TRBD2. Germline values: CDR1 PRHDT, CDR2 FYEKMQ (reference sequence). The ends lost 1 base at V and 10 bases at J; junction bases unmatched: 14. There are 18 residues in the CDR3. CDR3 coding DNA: TGTGCCAGCAGCTTAGTCTTTCGGCTAGCGGGAGGGCCTCGAGAGCAGTTCTTC. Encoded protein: CASSLVFRLAGGPREQFF. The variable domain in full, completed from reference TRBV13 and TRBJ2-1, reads AAGVIQSPRHLIKEKRETATLKCYPIPRHDTVYWYQQGPGQDPQFLISFYEKMQSDKGSIPDRFSAQQFSDYHSELNMSSLELGDSALYFCASSLVFRLAGGPREQFFGPGTRLTVL.

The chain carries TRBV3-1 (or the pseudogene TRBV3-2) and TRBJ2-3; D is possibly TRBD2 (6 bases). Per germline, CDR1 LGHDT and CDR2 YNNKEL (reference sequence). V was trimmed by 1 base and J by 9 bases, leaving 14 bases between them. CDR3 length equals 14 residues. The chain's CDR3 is CASSQGGEGGTQYF. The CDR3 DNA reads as TGTGCCAGCAGCCAAGGTGGAGAGGGAGGAACGCAGTATTTT.

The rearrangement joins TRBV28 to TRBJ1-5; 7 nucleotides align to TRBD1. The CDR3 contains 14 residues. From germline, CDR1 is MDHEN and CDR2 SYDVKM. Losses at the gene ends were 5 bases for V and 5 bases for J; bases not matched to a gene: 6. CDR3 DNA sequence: TGTGCCAGCAGTAGCTACACAGGGGATCAGCCCCAGCATTTT. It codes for CASSSYTGDQPQHF.

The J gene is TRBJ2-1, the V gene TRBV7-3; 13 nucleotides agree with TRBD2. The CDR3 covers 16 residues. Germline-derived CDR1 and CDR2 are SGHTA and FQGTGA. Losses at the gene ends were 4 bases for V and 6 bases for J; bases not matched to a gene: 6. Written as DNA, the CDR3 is TGTGCCAGCAGCTCCTGGACTAGCGGGAGAAGCAATGAGCAGTTCTTC. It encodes CASSSWTSGRSNEQFF.

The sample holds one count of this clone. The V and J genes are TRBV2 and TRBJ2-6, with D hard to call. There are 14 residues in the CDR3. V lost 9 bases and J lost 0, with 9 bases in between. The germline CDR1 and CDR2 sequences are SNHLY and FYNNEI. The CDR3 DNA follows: TGTGCCAGAGGAGTGAACTCTGGGGCCAACGTCCTGACTTTC. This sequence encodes CARGVNSGANVLTF.